Listed below are T cell receptor beta chains from one sample, sequenced in a study of beta chain features in type 1 diabetes. The data were produced by immunoSEQ multiplex PCR, yet TCRdb's version contains in-frame clones alone and is incomplete. The sample shows approximately 280,000 clones, over 14% of them seen only once. Sequenced: naive CD4+ T cells from blood. These receptors were collected from a man aged 18 to 30 with type 1 diabetes. CDR3s leave out the opening cysteine and the closing phenylalanine or tryptophan.

v_gene	j_gene	CDR3aa
TRBV7-2	TRBJ2-3	ASSLATSGTDTQY
TRBV10-3	TRBJ2-1	AILNLSGRANEQF
TRBV19	TRBJ2-3	ASSPTSDTQY
TRBV7-2	TRBJ1-5	ASRQANSNQPQH
TRBV9	TRBJ2-3	ASSPSQGTDTQY
TRBV28	TRBJ2-7	ASSSTGLAGGLYEQY
TRBV10-3	TRBJ2-2	AISDRADRVTGELF
TRBV30	TRBJ1-2	AWSVRQGTYGYT
TRBV6-5	TRBJ2-4	ASSLRQSKNIQY
TRBV5-1	TRBJ2-1	ASSLTSGGYNEQF
TRBV29-1	TRBJ2-3	SVATTYTDTQY
TRBV5-1	TRBJ1-2	ASSLGDSGFVGVS
TRBV10-3	TRBJ2-3	AISRRAGARDTDTQY
TRBV5-1	TRBJ1-2	ASRGGKSGGYT
TRBV7-2	TRBJ1-6	ASSPTGPLNSPLH
TRBV2	TRBJ2-5	ASSEQQETQY
TRBV4-3	TRBJ2-5	ASSHSSYGETQY
TRBV9	TRBJ2-2	ASSEHGGAPTGELF
TRBV29-1	TRBJ1-2	SVEDRRDSINYGYT
TRBV5-1	TRBJ2-1	ASYTGTTNNEQF
TRBV5-1	TRBJ2-3	ASSLTLAGGPADTQY
TRBV14	TRBJ2-1	ASSSRDSQYNEQF
TRBV5-1	TRBJ1-5	ASSPLGGQPQH
TRBV9	TRBJ1-1	ASSNRDRGFPEAF
TRBV5-1	TRBJ1-2	ASSSEGGYGYT
TRBV7-9	TRBJ2-2	ASSRGLAGSFAGELF
TRBV9	TRBJ1-6	ASSVEARHHSPLH
TRBV7-2	TRBJ2-2	ASSRDRRNTGELF
TRBV10-3	TRBJ1-2	AISESFASVYGYT
TRBV11-2	TRBJ2-6	ASSLPTGGSGANVLT
TRBV5-1	TRBJ2-2	ASSWEGTNTGELF
TRBV15	TRBJ2-3	ATSRGGRGSTDTQY
TRBV15	TRBJ1-5	ATSREGPRGNQPQH
TRBV7-2	TRBJ2-7	ASTAPKTGVTYEQY
TRBV27	TRBJ2-5	ASRLTGGNDLETQY
TRBV7-2	TRBJ2-5	ASSFGAGVQETQY
TRBV18	TRBJ1-5	ASSATDINQPQH
TRBV15	TRBJ2-1	ATSRDRTSGRYNEQF
TRBV18	TRBJ2-1	ASSPPAYNEQF
TRBV18	TRBJ2-4	ASSPANAQGTKNIQY
TRBV9	TRBJ2-5	ASSVGSGGQTETQY
TRBV30	TRBJ2-7	AWSANQATYEQY
TRBV29-1	TRBJ2-2	SVFSLGRDTGELF
TRBV15	TRBJ2-1	ATSRDTSGRANEQF
TRBV28	TRBJ2-7	ASSSGQSTYEQY
TRBV6-6	TRBJ2-3	ASRRGTTDTQY
TRBV9	TRBJ2-1	ASSDPIRTSGRREQF
TRBV18	TRBJ2-7	ASSPGQASYEQY
TRBV6-1	TRBJ2-7	ASREAGGMYEQY
TRBV14	TRBJ2-5	ASSLQGKQETQY
TRBV18	TRBJ1-4	ASSPSPTAANEKLF
TRBV10-3	TRBJ2-5	AISEPTGTGEQETQY
TRBV5-5	TRBJ2-3	ASSSSGRADTQY
TRBV27	TRBJ2-1	ASKPGRSYNEQF
TRBV5-1	TRBJ1-1	ASSLNDGVEAF
TRBV15	TRBJ1-2	ATSRVDQGHGYT